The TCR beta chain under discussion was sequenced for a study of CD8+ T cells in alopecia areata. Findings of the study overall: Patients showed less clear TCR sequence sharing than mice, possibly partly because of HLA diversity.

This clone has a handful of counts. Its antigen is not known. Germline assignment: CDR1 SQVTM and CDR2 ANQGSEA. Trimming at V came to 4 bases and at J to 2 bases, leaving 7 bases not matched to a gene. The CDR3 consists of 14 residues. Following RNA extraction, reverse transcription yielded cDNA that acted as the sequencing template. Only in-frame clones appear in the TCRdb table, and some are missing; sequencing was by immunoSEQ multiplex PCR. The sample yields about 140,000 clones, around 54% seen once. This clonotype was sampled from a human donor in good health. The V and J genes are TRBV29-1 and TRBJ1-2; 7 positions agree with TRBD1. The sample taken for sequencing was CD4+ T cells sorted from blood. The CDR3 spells CSVGGYRGNYGYTF. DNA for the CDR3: TGCAGCGTTGGCGGATACAGGGGAAACTATGGCTACACCTTC.